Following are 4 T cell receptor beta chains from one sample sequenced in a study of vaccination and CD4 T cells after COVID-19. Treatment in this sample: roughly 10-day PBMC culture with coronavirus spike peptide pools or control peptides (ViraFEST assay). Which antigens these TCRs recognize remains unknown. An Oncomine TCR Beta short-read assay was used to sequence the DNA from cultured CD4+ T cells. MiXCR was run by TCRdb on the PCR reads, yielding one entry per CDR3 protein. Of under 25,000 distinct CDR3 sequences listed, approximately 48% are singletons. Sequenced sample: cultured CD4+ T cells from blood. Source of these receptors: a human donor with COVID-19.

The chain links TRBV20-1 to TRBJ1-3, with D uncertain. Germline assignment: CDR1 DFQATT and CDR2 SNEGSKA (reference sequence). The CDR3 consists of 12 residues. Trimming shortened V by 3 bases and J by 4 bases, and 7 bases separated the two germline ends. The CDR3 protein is CSARDPGNTIYF. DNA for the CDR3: TGCAGTGCTAGGGACCCCGGAAACACCATATATTTT.

Written as DNA, the CDR3 is TGTGCCAGCAGTTACCAGGTCGGAGGGAGCAGCTCCTATAATTCACCCCTCCACTTT. This translates into CASSYQVGGSSSYNSPLHF. The J gene is TRBJ1-6, the V gene TRBV6-5, with no clear D. Per the germline V gene, CDR1 is MNHEY and CDR2 is SVGAGI. The CDR3 extends over 19 amino acids. Trimming removed 2 bases from V and 0 bases from J, with 17 bases in between.

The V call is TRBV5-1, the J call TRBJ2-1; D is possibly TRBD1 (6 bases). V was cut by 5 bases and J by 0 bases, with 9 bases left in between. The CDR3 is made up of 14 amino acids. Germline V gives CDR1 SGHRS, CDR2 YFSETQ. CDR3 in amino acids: CASSKDSSYNEQFF. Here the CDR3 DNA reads TGCGCCAGCAGTAAGGACAGCTCCTACAATGAGCAGTTCTTC.

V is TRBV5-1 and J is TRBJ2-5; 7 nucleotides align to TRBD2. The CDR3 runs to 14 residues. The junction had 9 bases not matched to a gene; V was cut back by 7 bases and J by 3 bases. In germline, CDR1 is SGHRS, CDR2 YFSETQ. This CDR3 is CASGGAGVEETQYF. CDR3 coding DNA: TGCGCCAGCGGAGGGGCGGGGGTAGAAGAGACCCAGTACTTC. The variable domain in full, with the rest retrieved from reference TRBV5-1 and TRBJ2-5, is KAGVTQTPRYLIKTRGQQVTLSCSPISGHRSVSWYQQTPGQGLQFLFEYFSETQRNKGNFPGRFSGRQFSNSRSEMNVSTLELGDSALYLCASGGAGVEETQYFGPGTRLLVL.